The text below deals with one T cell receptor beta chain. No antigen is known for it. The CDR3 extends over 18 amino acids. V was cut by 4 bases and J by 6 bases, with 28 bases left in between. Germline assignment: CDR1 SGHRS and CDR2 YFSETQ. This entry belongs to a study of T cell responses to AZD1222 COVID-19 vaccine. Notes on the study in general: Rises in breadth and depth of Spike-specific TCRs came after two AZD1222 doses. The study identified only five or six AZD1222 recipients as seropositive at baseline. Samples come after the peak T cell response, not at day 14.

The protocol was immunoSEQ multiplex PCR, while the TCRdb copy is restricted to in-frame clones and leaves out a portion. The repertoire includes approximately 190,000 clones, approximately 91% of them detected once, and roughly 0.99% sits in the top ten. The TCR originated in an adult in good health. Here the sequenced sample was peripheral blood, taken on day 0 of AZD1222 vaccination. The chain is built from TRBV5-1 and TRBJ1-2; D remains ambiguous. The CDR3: CASSPDRGIPGYPDGYTF. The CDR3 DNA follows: TGCGCCAGCAGCCCGGACCGCGGGATACCGGGGTACCCTGATGGCTACACCTTC. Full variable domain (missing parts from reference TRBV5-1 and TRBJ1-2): KAGVTQTPRYLIKTRGQQVTLSCSPISGHRSVSWYQQTPGQGLQFLFEYFSETQRNKGNFPGRFSGRQFSNSRSEMNVSTLELGDSALYLCASSPDRGIPGYPDGYTFGSGTRLTVV.